This is a list of T cell receptor beta chains from one sample in a study of graft-versus-host responses after intestinal transplantation. Profiled with immunoSEQ multiplex PCR; TCRdb holds only in-frame clones, not every one. The sample lists 35,000 to 55,000 clones, about 93% occurring once. The input for sequencing was PBMCs, taken around 800 days after a first intestinal transplant, on the day of a second. These receptors were obtained from a human patient who received an intestinal transplant, so some T cells may come from the graft donor. The CDR3 runs from the conserved cysteine through the conserved F or W. Each record gives: clone size, V gene, J gene, D gene, CDR3 DNA, CDR3 protein. D genes are given only for firm matches. Not all rows give a size; the values are once, few, many and, for expanded clones, a class.

NA	TRBV6-5	TRBJ2-3	TRBD2	TGTGCCAGCAGTGGTCTAGCGGGAGTGGGAAATACGCAGTATTTT	CASSGLAGVGNTQYF
NA	TRBV5-1	TRBJ2-5	TRBD2	TGCGCCAGCAGCCCAGGACTAGCGGGAGGAGAGACCCAGTACTTC	CASSPGLAGGETQYF
once	TRBV5-1	TRBJ2-7	TRBD1	TGCGCCAGCAGCTACCTACAGGGGTCTTCCTACGAGCAGTACTTC	CASSYLQGSSYEQYF
NA	TRBV11-3	TRBJ1-3	NA	TGTGCCAGCAGCTTAGGGTACGGAAACACCATATATTTT	CASSLGYGNTIYF
NA	TRBV4-2	TRBJ1-2	NA	TGTGCCAGCACTGACACCGACCCCGACTATGGCTACACCTTC	CASTDTDPDYGYTF
few	TRBV6-1	TRBJ2-7	TRBD2	TGTGCCAGCAGTGAACTAGCGGGAGGGTCCTACGAGCAGTACTTC	CASSELAGGSYEQYF
NA	TRBV10-3	TRBJ2-7	NA	TGTGCCATCAGCCTCGGGGAGATGGCCTACGAGCAGTACTTC	CAISLGEMAYEQYF
NA	TRBV28	TRBJ1-1	NA	TGTGCCAGCGGAATACAGGGGAACACTGAAGCTTTCTTT	CASGIQGNTEAFF
once	TRBV7-9	TRBJ2-5	TRBD1	TGTGCCAGCAGCTCGGGGACAGTTTGGGGAGAGACCCAGTACTTC	CASSSGTVWGETQYF
few	TRBV5-4	TRBJ2-3	TRBD2	TGTGCCAGCAGCTTGCAGCGGGAGCGAATAGATACGCAGTATTTT	CASSLQRERIDTQYF
NA	TRBV11-2	TRBJ2-1	TRBD2	TGTGCCAGCAGCTTAGGTCGACTAGCGGGAGGGCCTAATGAGCAGTTCTTC	CASSLGRLAGGPNEQFF
NA	TRBV27	TRBJ2-1	NA	TGTGCCAGCAGTGTTTCACAGGGAAATGAGCAGTTCTTC	CASSVSQGNEQFF
NA	TRBV5-4	TRBJ2-3	TRBD2	TGTGCCAGCAGCGCGTCGGTCCTAAGCGGGAGTAGCACAGATACGCAGTATTTT	CASSASVLSGSSTDTQYF
NA	TRBV7-6	TRBJ1-1	NA	TGTGCCAGCAGCCCAGGTTGGCAGCCGAACACTGAAGCTTTCTTT	CASSPGWQPNTEAFF
once	TRBV19	TRBJ2-1	NA	TGTGCCAGTAGGAGGACTGTTTTCAATGAGCAGTTCTTC	CASRRTVFNEQFF
NA	TRBV9	TRBJ2-1	NA	TGTGCCAGCAGCGTGGGGAAGTCATTAGGTTTCTACAATGAGCAGTTCTTC	CASSVGKSLGFYNEQFF
NA	TRBV18	TRBJ2-7	TRBD1	TGTGCCAGCTCACCACGACAGGGGGCGGACGAGCAGTACTTC	CASSPRQGADEQYF
NA	TRBV5-1	TRBJ2-7	TRBD1	TGCGCCAGCAGCTTGTGGACAGGGAGTAACGAGCAGTACTTC	CASSLWTGSNEQYF
NA	TRBV23-1	TRBJ2-1	NA	TGCGCCAGCAGTCACGGGAGATCCTACAATGAGCAGTTCTTC	CASSHGRSYNEQFF
NA	TRBV2	TRBJ2-3	NA	TGTGCCAGCCTTTTCCGGGAACCCCTCACAGATACGCAGTATTTT	CASLFREPLTDTQYF
NA	TRBV6-1	TRBJ1-1	NA	TGTGCCAGCAGTAGGGACGGAGAAATGAACACTGAAGCTTTCTTT	CASSRDGEMNTEAFF
few	TRBV6-1	TRBJ2-3	TRBD1	TGTGCCAGAAGGACAGGGATAGATACGCAGTATTTT	CARRTGIDTQYF
NA	TRBV7-3	TRBJ2-1	NA	TGTGCCAGCAGCTCCCGCAATAATGAGCAGTTCTTC	CASSSRNNEQFF
NA	TRBV30	TRBJ2-1	NA	TGTGCCTGGAGTGGCACACTAGCCTACAATGAGCAGTTCTTC	CAWSGTLAYNEQFF
NA	TRBV7-8	TRBJ1-2	TRBD1	TGTGCCAGCAGACCACAGGGGGTGAATGGCTACACCTTC	CASRPQGVNGYTF
NA	TRBV27	TRBJ1-2	NA	TGTGCCACCCTTACGAGGGGCGCCGACTATGGCTACACCTTC	CATLTRGADYGYTF
NA	TRBV30	TRBJ1-2	TRBD1	TGTGCCTCGACCCCCGACAGGGGACGACGGGGCTACACCTTC	CASTPDRGRRGYTF
NA	TRBV7-9	TRBJ2-1	NA	TGTGCCAGCAGCTTACCGGGGAGCTCCTACAATGAGCAGTTCTTC	CASSLPGSSYNEQFF
NA	TRBV30	TRBJ1-1	NA	TGTGCCTGGAGTGTTGCCGGGGGAGCTTTCTTT	CAWSVAGGAFF
NA	TRBV6-5	TRBJ2-5	NA	TGTGCCAGCAGTTACAAACAGGGAGGGATGACCCAGTACTTC	CASSYKQGGMTQYF
NA	TRBV5-1	TRBJ2-7	TRBD1	TGCGCCAGCAGCTTGACCCGGATGGACGGGACAGGGCCGATCATTACCGAGCAGTACTTC	CASSLTRMDGTGPIITEQYF
NA	TRBV27	TRBJ1-2	TRBD1	TGTGCCAGCAGTCCGGGGACAGGGATCGGAGGCTACACCTTC	CASSPGTGIGGYTF
NA	TRBV28	TRBJ2-7	TRBD1	TGTGCCAGCAGTATACCGGGACAGGGGAGTTACGAGCAGTACTTC	CASSIPGQGSYEQYF
NA	TRBV27	TRBJ2-6	NA	TGTGCCAGCAGTTTAGAGGGGCTTGGGGCCAACGTCCTGACTTTC	CASSLEGLGANVLTF
NA	TRBV6-5	TRBJ2-7	TRBD1	TGTGCCAGCAGACCCCAGACAGGGGATTCCTACGAGCAGTACTTC	CASRPQTGDSYEQYF
once	TRBV19	TRBJ2-3	NA	TGTGCCAGTAGGGGGCGAAGGTCTAGCACAGATACGCAGTATTTT	CASRGRRSSTDTQYF
NA	TRBV25-1	TRBJ2-1	TRBD2	TGTGCCAGCAGTCCCCCGAGCGGGAGTAATAATGAGCAGTTCTTC	CASSPPSGSNNEQFF